The T cell receptor (beta chain) described here comes from a study of identical twins. CDR3 length: 14 amino acids. The germline V gene has CDR1 SQVTM and CDR2 ANQGSEA. The V gene lost 4 bases and the J gene lost 0 bases, with 10 bases spanning the gap. One entry per CDR3 protein results from TCRdb running MiXCR on the 5' RACE reads. The top ten hold about 7.1% of the sample, which has 250,000 to 350,000 distinct CDR3 sequences, roughly 9.8% seen once. This clonotype was observed many times. These data also formed part of another study, on yellow fever vaccine responses in identical twins.

This receptor was taken from a woman between 18 and 29 years old in good health. The chain has TRBV29-1 and TRBJ1-3, with D hard to call. Sequencing used CD8+ T cells sorted from blood. The CDR3 nucleotides are TGCAGCGTTGTTCAGGCAAACTCTGGAAACACCATATATTTT. Its translation is CSVVQANSGNTIYF.